These 15 T cell receptor beta chains originate from one sample sequenced in a study of blood T cell repertoires in COVID-19. Profiling relied on immunoSEQ multiplex PCR, and the TCRdb table lists in-frame clones only, not all of them. The sample consists of about 43,000 clones, roughly nine tenths of them appearing once. The sequencing sample was made of peripheral blood. These receptors were obtained from a woman of 80 years or more with active COVID-19.

This chain uses TRBV3-1 (or the pseudogene TRBV3-2) with TRBJ1-1, with D unresolved. The V end lost 1 base, the J end lost 6 bases, and 9 bases lay between the germline ends. The CDR3 is 13 residues long. Germline V gives CDR1 LGHDT, CDR2 YNNKEL (reference sequence). In DNA form, the CDR3 reads TGTGCCAGCAGCCAAGTCGACGGGGCTGAAGCTTTCTTT. It is translated as CASSQVDGAEAFF.

The count of this clone is one. The chain links TRBV5-1 to TRBJ2-4, with TRBD1 matching over 7 bases. The CDR3 is 15 amino acids. From germline, CDR1 is SGHRS and CDR2 YFSETQ. The V and J ends lost 2 bases and 0 bases, in that order; junction bases with no gene match: 2. This CDR3 is CASSLDRVAKNIQYF. As DNA, the CDR3 is TGCGCCAGCAGCTTAGACAGGGTAGCCAAAAACATTCAGTACTTC.

The chain uses TRBV6-5 and TRBJ1-1; D perhaps matches TRBD1 (6 bases). V was cut by 6 bases and J by 2 bases, with 13 bases left in between. This CDR3 spans 14 amino acids. In germline, CDR1 is MNHEY, CDR2 SVGAGI. CDR3 protein: CASRTSGGNTEAFF. The CDR3 DNA follows: TGTGCCAGCAGGACGAGCGGGGGCAACACTGAAGCTTTCTTT.

The rearrangement links TRBV12-3 or TRBV12-4 to TRBJ2-7, with a possible D match to TRBD2 (6 bases). Trimming removed 5 bases from V and 6 bases from J, with 11 bases in between. This CDR3 region has 12 residues. This CDR3 reads CASSRETTEQYF. The CDR3 nucleotides are TGTGCCAGCAGTCGGGAGACCACCGAGCAGTACTTC.

This clone has just a few counts. This rearrangement joins TRBV7-2 to TRBJ1-2; TRBD1 aligns across 8 bases. CDR1 is SGHTA and CDR2 is FQGNSA in the germline V gene. The CDR3 is 17 amino acids. J lost 4 bases, V lost 1 base, and 11 bases had no gene match. The CDR3 DNA follows: TGTGCCAGCAGCTTAGGGACAGGGTTGTCAGGTGGCTATGGCTACACCTTC. The encoded protein is CASSLGTGLSGGYGYTF. The full variable domain, completed using reference TRBV7-2 and TRBJ1-2, is GAGVSQSPSNKVTEKGKDVELRCDPISGHTALYWYRQSLGQGLEFLIYFQGNSAPDKSGLPSDRFSAERTGGSVSTLTIQRTQQEDSAVYLCASSLGTGLSGGYGYTFGSGTRLTVV.

The J gene is TRBJ2-3, the V gene TRBV19; D might be TRBD1 (6 bases). Trimming removed 9 bases at V and 6 bases at J, with 16 bases between. The CDR3 length is 13 residues. The germline CDR1 and CDR2 sequences are LNHDA and SQIVND (reference sequence). CDR3 sequence: CASMGHPRDTQYF. CDR3 bases: TGTGCCAGCATGGGACATCCTCGGGATACGCAGTATTTT. Looking up the rest from reference TRBV19 and TRBJ2-3 gives the full variable domain: DGGITQSPKYLFRKEGQNVTLSCEQNLNHDAMYWYRQDPGQGLRLIYYSQIVNDFQKGDIAEGYSVSREKKESFPLTVTSAQKNPTAFYLCASMGHPRDTQYFGPGTRLTVL.

The CDR3, as DNA: TGTGCCAGCAGTTACATTCACCCAGGGACCCAGTACTTC. Residues: CASSYIHPGTQYF. This chain joins TRBV6-2 or TRBV6-3 and TRBJ2-5; no reliable D call. CDR3 length equals 13 residues. V was pared by 2 bases and J by 7 bases, with 11 bases between. In germline, CDR1 is MNHEY, CDR2 SVGEGT.

This CDR3 is CASSSGDRLSNQPQHF. CDR3 in DNA: TGTGCCAGCAGCTCCGGGGACAGACTGAGCAATCAGCCCCAGCATTTT. This chain uses TRBV7-2 with TRBJ1-5; 7 bases are shared with TRBD1. Trimming cost V 4 bases and J 1 base; bases outside gene matches: 7. Germline V gene data show CDR1 as SGHTA and CDR2 as FQGNSA. The CDR3 contains 16 residues. Full variable domain (missing parts from reference TRBV7-2 and TRBJ1-5): GAGVSQSPSNKVTEKGKDVELRCDPISGHTALYWYRQSLGQGLEFLIYFQGNSAPDKSGLPSDRFSAERTGGSVSTLTIQRTQQEDSAVYLCASSSGDRLSNQPQHFGDGTRLSIL.

The chain combines TRBV7-2 with TRBJ2-2, with TRBD1 matching 7 bases. The germline V gene has CDR1 SGHTA and CDR2 FQGNSA. Germline trimming cut 6 bases from V and 7 bases from J; bases unmatched to any gene: 8. The CDR3 is made up of 14 amino acids. The CDR3 sequence is CASRATGAGGELFF. The DNA of the CDR3 is TGTGCCAGCAGAGCAACAGGGGCTGGCGGGGAGCTGTTTTTT.

This chain uses TRBV6-6 with TRBJ1-2, with D perhaps matching TRBD1 (5 bases). Germline-derived CDR1 and CDR2 are MNHNY and SVGAGI (reference sequence). This CDR3 has 13 amino acids. V was shortened by 0 bases and J by 8 bases, with 10 bases between the two germline ends. The CDR3 nucleotides are TGTGCCAGCAGTTACTCGACAGACAGCGGCTACACCTTC. Its protein is CASSYSTDSGYTF.

The chain has TRBV28 and TRBJ1-2; tentative D call: TRBD1 (6 bases). The CDR3 runs 18 residues. CDR1 MDHEN and CDR2 SYDVKM come from the germline V gene. Deletions cut 5 bases from V and 1 base from J, with 23 bases between. CDR3 loop: CASSPAPFTGSNNYGYTF. CDR3 bases: TGTGCCAGCAGTCCTGCCCCCTTTACAGGGTCAAATAACTATGGCTACACCTTC.

The chain recombines TRBV11-2 with TRBJ2-7; D might be TRBD1 (6 bases). The CDR3 is made up of 15 amino acids. Germline assignment: CDR1 SGHAT and CDR2 FQNNGV. V lost 1 base and J 7 bases, leaving 17 bases between the germline ends. CDR3 in amino acids: CASSLVTGSAREQYF. CDR3 DNA: TGTGCCAGCAGCTTAGTTACAGGGAGCGCTCGGGAGCAGTACTTC.

V gene TRBV9 combines with J gene TRBJ2-7; 9 bases map to TRBD2. This CDR3 comprises 15 residues. The germline V gene encodes CDR1 SGDLS and CDR2 YYNGEE. V lost 0 bases and J lost 4; bases outside the gene matches: 5. CDR3: CASSVEPSGTYEQYF. The CDR3 DNA follows: TGTGCCAGCAGCGTAGAACCTAGCGGGACTTACGAGCAGTACTTC. Together with reference TRBV9 and TRBJ2-7, the CDR3 gives the full variable domain: DSGVTQTPKHLITATGQRVTLRCSPRSGDLSVYWYQQSLDQGLQFLIQYYNGEERAKGNILERFSAQQFPDLHSELNLSSLELGDSALYFCASSVEPSGTYEQYFGPGTRLTVT.

This chain joins TRBV28 and TRBJ1-5, with 7 nucleotides matching TRBD1. J gave up 3 bases and V 6 bases, and 5 bases lay outside the gene matches. Germline V gene data show CDR1 as MDHEN and CDR2 as SYDVKM. CDR3 length equals 14 residues. CDR3: CASSRDRTNQPQHF. CDR3 in DNA: TGTGCCAGCAGCCGGGACAGAACCAATCAGCCCCAGCATTTT.

The chain combines TRBV30 with TRBJ2-7; 8 bases align to TRBD1. The CDR3 contains 14 residues. J lost 6 bases, V lost 2 bases, and 9 bases had no gene match. Germline V gene data show CDR1 as GTSNPN and CDR2 as SVGIG (reference sequence). The CDR3 DNA follows: TGTGCCTGGAGTTTCCCGTCAGGGGGCTCCGAGCAGTACTTC. This encodes CAWSFPSGGSEQYF.